This section outlines one T cell receptor beta chain sequence together with its context. This specimen comes from a study of memory CD4+ T cells and cytomegalovirus serostatus. Germline lookup yields CDR1 MNHEY and CDR2 SMNVEV (reference sequence). The CDR3 runs 13 residues. The method was immunoSEQ multiplex PCR; TCRdb's version includes in-frame clones alone and lacks a portion of them. The table shows about 58,000 clones, with 82% occurring only once. Single viable CD3+CD4+CD8-CD45RO+ cells were sorted as the memory CD4+ T cells. The receptor was derived from an adult in good health and CMV-seronegative. Some clones in this sample may be carry-over from other donors' samples. The J gene is TRBJ2-5, the V gene TRBV27; no reliable D call. The J call may be faulty, since TRBJ2-7 better matches the DNA end. The sequenced material came from memory CD4+ T cells from blood. The CDR3 DNA reads as TGTGCCAGCAGTTTATCAATCGGGTACGAGCAGTACTTC. This sequence encodes CASSLSIGYEQYF.